The 13 T cell receptor beta chains presented below share a single source sample, sequenced in a study of regulatory T cells in long-lasting Graves disease. Specified time point: newly diagnosed GD, antithyroid drugs for less than 3 months. The TCR library was prepared using RNA isolated from PBMCs. iRepertoire HTBI primers and Arm-PCR of CDR3 regions built TCR beta libraries. MiXCR was run by TCRdb on the multiplex PCR reads, yielding one entry per CDR3 protein. The sample includes over 450,000 distinct CDR3 sequences, around 12% of them seen just once. This sample also appeared in a second study, on T cells in Graves' hyperthyroidism and ophthalmopathy.

Sequencing used peripheral blood mononuclear cells (PBMCs), obtained at new diagnosis, from a patient treated with antithyroid drugs. The source of these receptors is a woman in her 30s with Graves disease.

This clonotype has a handful of counts. The genes are TRBV20-1 and TRBJ2-2, with TRBD2 identical over 7 bases. The junction had 3 bases not matched to a gene; V was cut back by 3 bases and J by 2 bases. Germline V gives CDR1 DFQATT, CDR2 SNEGSKA (reference sequence). This CDR3 comprises 14 residues. The CDR3 DNA reads TGCAGTGCTAGTGGGAGGGACAACACCGGGGAGCTGTTTTTT. It specifies CSASGRDNTGELFF.

Many counts were recorded for this clonotype. V gene TRBV7-9 combines with J gene TRBJ2-7, with 7 bases identical to TRBD2. V shed 6 bases and J 2 bases; nucleotides not matched to a gene: 7. CDR1 is SEHNR and CDR2 is FQNEAQ in the germline V gene (reference sequence). The CDR3 sequence is 14 residues long. CDR3 amino acids: CASSLPGLTYEQYF. DNA for the CDR3: TGTGCCAGCAGTTTACCGGGACTAACCTACGAGCAGTACTTC.

The genes are TRBV20-1 and TRBJ1-1, with D unclear. The germline V gene has CDR1 DFQATT and CDR2 SNEGSKA (reference sequence). CDR3 length: 15 amino acids. V was pared by 0 bases and J by 1 base, with 12 bases between. CDR3 amino acids: CSARDTGSGNTEAFF. The CDR3 region has the DNA TGCAGTGCTAGAGATACGGGCAGCGGGAACACTGAAGCTTTCTTT.

The chain recombines TRBV18 with TRBJ2-1; 10 nucleotides match TRBD2. Unmatched junction bases numbered 11, after V lost 2 bases and J lost 7 bases. This CDR3 contains 17 residues. The germline V gene encodes CDR1 KGHSH and CDR2 LQKENI. CDR3 protein: CASSPVPASGSWNEQFF. The CDR3, as DNA: TGTGCCAGCTCACCAGTTCCCGCTAGCGGGAGTTGGAATGAGCAGTTCTTC.

This clonotype was seen many times. J is TRBJ2-3 and V is TRBV5-1; possible D gene TRBD2, 7 bases. V was cut by 0 bases and J by 0 bases, with 17 bases left in between. Germline lookup yields CDR1 SGHRS and CDR2 YFSETQ. CDR3 length: 18 amino acids. CDR3 amino acids: CASSLVFGGPASTDTQYF. For the CDR3, the DNA is TGCGCCAGCAGCTTGGTCTTCGGGGGGCCAGCGAGCACAGATACGCAGTATTTT.

The V call is TRBV6-9, the J call TRBJ2-1, with TRBD2 as a possible D gene (6 bases). V gave up 3 bases and J gave up 4 bases, with 13 bases separating them. Germline V gene lookup returns CDR1 MNHGY and CDR2 SVAAGI. The CDR3 has 15 amino acids. CDR3: CASSYAGTSYNEQFF. The CDR3 DNA is TGTGCCAGCAGTTACGCCGGGACTTCATACAATGAGCAGTTCTTC.

This clonotype was found many times. This chain uses TRBV28 with TRBJ2-1; no firm D call. Trimming shortened V by 6 bases and J by 8 bases, and 20 bases separated the two germline ends. The CDR3 is made up of 15 amino acids. CDR1 is MDHEN, CDR2 SYDVKM, per germline. The CDR3 here is CASSLGVVGLYEQFF. The CDR3 DNA reads TGTGCCAGCAGCCTAGGAGTGGTGGGTTTGTATGAGCAGTTCTTC.

This clonotype was observed a few times. The chain is built from TRBV29-1 and TRBJ1-1; TRBD1 might be the D (5 bases). The V end was cut by 6 bases, the J end by 4 bases, with 18 bases between. The length of the CDR3 is 14 residues. Germline CDR1 is SQVTM and CDR2 is ANQGSEA. The CDR3 sequence is CSVLRGGGGTEAFF. DNA for the CDR3: TGCAGCGTCCTACGAGGCGGGGGAGGCACTGAAGCTTTCTTT.

This clonotype was counted many times. The chain employs TRBV7-9 and TRBJ2-7; TRBD1 matches 9 bases. Germline CDR1 and CDR2: SEHNR and FQNEAQ (reference sequence). Unmatched junction bases numbered 6, after V lost 4 bases and J lost 5 bases. This CDR3 comprises 14 residues. This CDR3 is CASSSTGGRDEQYF. The CDR3 DNA reads TGTGCCAGCAGCTCCACAGGGGGCAGGGACGAGCAGTACTTC.

This clonotype turned up a few times. This chain joins TRBV24-1 and TRBJ2-7; weak D call: TRBD1 (6 bases). V was pared by 5 bases and J by 5 bases, with 15 bases between. CDR1 is KGHDR and CDR2 is SFDVKD in the germline V gene. This CDR3 comprises 14 residues. The DNA of the CDR3 is TGTGCCACCAGTGCCCCAGGGGCTTTCAACGAGCAGTACTTC. Protein: CATSAPGAFNEQYF.

The V and J genes are TRBV29-1 and TRBJ1-1, with D perhaps matching TRBD1 (6 bases). The V end lost 5 bases, the J end lost 0 bases, and 10 bases lay between the germline ends. Germline V gene data show CDR1 as SQVTM and CDR2 as ANQGSEA. The CDR3 extends over 13 amino acids. This chain's CDR3 is CSVMDSVNTEAFF. For the CDR3, the DNA is TGCAGCGTTATGGACAGTGTGAACACTGAAGCTTTCTTT.

This clonotype was counted many times. CDR3 region: CASSLATSGRESSYNEQFF. CDR3 DNA sequence: TGTGCCAGCAGCCTCGCGACTAGCGGGAGGGAAAGCTCCTACAATGAGCAGTTCTTC. The J gene is TRBJ2-1, the V gene TRBV7-9; TRBD2 matches 14 bases. Trimming cost V 5 bases and J 0 bases; bases outside gene matches: 9. The CDR3 contains 19 residues. CDR1 SEHNR and CDR2 FQNEAQ come from the germline V gene (reference sequence).

Remarks on this clonotype: It may be a read error: a sequence one base away is much more abundant. The CDR3 ends on some other residue instead of the conserved phenylalanine or tryptophan, so this is likely a read error. J is TRBJ1-2 and V is TRBV19; D unclear. Germline V lookup: CDR1 LNHDA, CDR2 SQIVND (reference sequence). This CDR3 region has 16 residues. Trimming left V 3 bases short and J 5 bases short, with 19 bases between. This chain's CDR3 is CASSITFAESVYGYTS. Written as DNA, the CDR3 is TGTGCCAGTAGTATCACATTTGCGGAGAGTGTTTATGGCTACACCTCC.